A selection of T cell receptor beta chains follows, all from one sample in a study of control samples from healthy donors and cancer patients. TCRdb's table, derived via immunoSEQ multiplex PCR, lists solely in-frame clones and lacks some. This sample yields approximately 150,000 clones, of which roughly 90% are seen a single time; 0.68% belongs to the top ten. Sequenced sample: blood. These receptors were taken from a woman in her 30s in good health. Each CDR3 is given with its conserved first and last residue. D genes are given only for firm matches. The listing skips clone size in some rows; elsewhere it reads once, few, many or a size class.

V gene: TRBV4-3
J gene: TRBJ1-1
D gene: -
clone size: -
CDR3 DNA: TGCGCCAGCAGCCAAGAGGACCCGACCACTGAAGCTTTCTTT
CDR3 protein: CASSQEDPTTEAFF

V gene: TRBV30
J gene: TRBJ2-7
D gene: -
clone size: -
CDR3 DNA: TGTGCCTGGAGAGGAGGGACCGCCTCCGGGCAGTACTTC
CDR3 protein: CAWRGGTASGQYF

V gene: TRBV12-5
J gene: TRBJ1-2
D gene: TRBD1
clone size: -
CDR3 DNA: TGTGCTAGTGGTTTGGTACTCTGGGACAGGGACTATGGCTACACCTTC
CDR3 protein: CASGLVLWDRDYGYTF

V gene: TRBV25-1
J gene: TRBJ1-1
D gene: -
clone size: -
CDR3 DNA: TGTGCCAGGCAGGAGTCGAACACTGAAGCTTTCTTT
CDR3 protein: CARQESNTEAFF

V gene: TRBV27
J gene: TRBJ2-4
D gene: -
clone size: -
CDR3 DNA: TGTGCCAGCAGCCTCCAGGGGATTCAGTACTTC
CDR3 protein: CASSLQGIQYF

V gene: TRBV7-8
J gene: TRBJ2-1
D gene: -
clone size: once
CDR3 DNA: TGTGCCAGCAGCTCCGCTGTGGGGGGCAATGAGCAGTTCTTC
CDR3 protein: CASSSAVGGNEQFF

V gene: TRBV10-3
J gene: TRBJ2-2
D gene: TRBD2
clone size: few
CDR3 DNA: TGTGCCATCGGGCGGGAGGACCACACCGGGGAGCTGTTTTTT
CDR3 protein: CAIGREDHTGELFF

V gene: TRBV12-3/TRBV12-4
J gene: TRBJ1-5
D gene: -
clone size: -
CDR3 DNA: TGTGCCAGCAGTCAGCGGGGGCCCCAGCATTTT
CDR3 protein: CASSQRGPQHF

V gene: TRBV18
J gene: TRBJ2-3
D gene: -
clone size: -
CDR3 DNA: TGTGCCAGCTCACCACTGGCAGAGACGAGCACAGATACGCAGTATTTT
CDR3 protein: CASSPLAETSTDTQYF

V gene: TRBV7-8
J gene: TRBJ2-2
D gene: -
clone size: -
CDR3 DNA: TGTGCCAGCAGCTTACCGTCGCGGTACACCGGGGAGCTGTTTTTT
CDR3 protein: CASSLPSRYTGELFF

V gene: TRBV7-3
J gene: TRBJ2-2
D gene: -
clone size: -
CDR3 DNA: TGTGCCAGCAGCTTAATTCCCCGCTACACCGGGGAGCTGTTTTTT
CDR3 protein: CASSLIPRYTGELFF

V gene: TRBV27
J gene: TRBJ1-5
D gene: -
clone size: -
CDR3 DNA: TGTGCCAGCAGTTTATCGGCGGCCTATCAGCCCCAGCATTTT
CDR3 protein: CASSLSAAYQPQHF

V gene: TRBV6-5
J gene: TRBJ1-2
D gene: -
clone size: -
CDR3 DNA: TGTGCCAGCACCCAAGACAGCCCTATCTATGGCTACACCTTC
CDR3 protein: CASTQDSPIYGYTF

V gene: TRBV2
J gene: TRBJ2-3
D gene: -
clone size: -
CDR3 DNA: TGTGCCAGCCGTCCAGACTCTCACACAGATACGCAGTATTTT
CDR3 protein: CASRPDSHTDTQYF

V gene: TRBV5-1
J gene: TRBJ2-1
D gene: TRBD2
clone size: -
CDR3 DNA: TGCGCCAGCAGCTTGGGGTTAGCGGGAGTTGATGATGAGCAGTTCTTC
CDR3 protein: CASSLGLAGVDDEQFF

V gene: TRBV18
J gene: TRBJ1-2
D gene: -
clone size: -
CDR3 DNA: TGTGCCAGCTCACCCCAGTCTAGTGGCTACACCTTC
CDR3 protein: CASSPQSSGYTF

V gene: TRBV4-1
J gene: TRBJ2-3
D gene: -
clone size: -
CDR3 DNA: TGCGCCAGCAGCCGCTGGGGCACAGATACGCAGTATTTT
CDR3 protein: CASSRWGTDTQYF

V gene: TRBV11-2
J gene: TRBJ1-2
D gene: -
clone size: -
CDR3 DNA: TGTGCCAGCAGCTTAGATCTCAAGGTATATGGCTACACCTTC
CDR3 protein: CASSLDLKVYGYTF

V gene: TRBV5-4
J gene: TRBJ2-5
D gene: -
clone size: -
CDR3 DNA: TGTGCCAGCAGCTTGGGCAGAGAAGAGACCCAGTACTTC
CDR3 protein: CASSLGREETQYF

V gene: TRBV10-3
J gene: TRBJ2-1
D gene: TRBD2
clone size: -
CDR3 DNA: TGTGCCATCAGTCCACTAGCGGGAGAGGACAATGAGCAGTTCTTC
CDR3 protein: CAISPLAGEDNEQFF

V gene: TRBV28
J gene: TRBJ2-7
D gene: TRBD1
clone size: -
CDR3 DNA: TGTGCCAGCAGTCGGACAGGAGGTGAGCAGTACTTC
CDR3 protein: CASSRTGGEQYF

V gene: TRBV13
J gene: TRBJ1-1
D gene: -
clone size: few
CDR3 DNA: TGTGCCAGCAGCTTAGGTATGGTATCTCCTGAAGCTTTCTTT
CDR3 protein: CASSLGMVSPEAFF

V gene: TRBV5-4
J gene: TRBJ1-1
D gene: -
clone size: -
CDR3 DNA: TGTGCCAGCAGCTTGGACGGTATTGAAGCTTTCTTT
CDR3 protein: CASSLDGIEAFF

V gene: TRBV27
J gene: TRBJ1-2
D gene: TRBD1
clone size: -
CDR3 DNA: TGTGCCAGCAGTTTAAGTGGGGACAGCGGATTAAACTATGGCTACACCTTC
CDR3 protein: CASSLSGDSGLNYGYTF

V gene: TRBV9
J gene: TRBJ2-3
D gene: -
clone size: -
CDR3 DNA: TGTGCCAGCAGCGTAGGCTCGGCAACGAGGGACTTTAATTGGGATACGCAGTATTTT
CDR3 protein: CASSVGSATRDFNWDTQYF

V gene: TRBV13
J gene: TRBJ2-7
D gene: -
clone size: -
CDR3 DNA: TGTGCCAGCAGCCTCAGGGACTTTTTGGGGGAGCAGTACTTC
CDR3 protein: CASSLRDFLGEQYF

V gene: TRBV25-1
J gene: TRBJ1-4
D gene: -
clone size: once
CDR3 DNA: TGTGCCAGCAGTGGGAGTGCAACTAATGAAAAACTGTTTTTT
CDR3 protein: CASSGSATNEKLFF

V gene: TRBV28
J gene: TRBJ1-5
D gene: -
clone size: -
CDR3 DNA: TGTGCCAGCAGTTTCCATGGGACCGCCAATCAGCCCCAGCATTTT
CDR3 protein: CASSFHGTANQPQHF

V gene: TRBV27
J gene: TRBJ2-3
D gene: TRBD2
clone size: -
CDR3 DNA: TGTGCCAGCAGTTTACTAGCGGGAGCAACAGATACGCAGTATTTT
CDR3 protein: CASSLLAGATDTQYF

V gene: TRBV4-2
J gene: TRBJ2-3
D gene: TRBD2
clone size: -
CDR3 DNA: TGTGCCAGCAGCCAAGGGACTAGCGGCGGCACAGATACGCAGTATTTT
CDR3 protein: CASSQGTSGGTDTQYF

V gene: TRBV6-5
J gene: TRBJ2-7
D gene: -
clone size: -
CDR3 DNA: TGTGCCAGCAGCGCCACAAGGCCGAACTACGAGCAGTACTTC
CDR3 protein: CASSATRPNYEQYF

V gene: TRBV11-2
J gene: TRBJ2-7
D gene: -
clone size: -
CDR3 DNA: TGTGCCAGCAGCTTAGTACAGTTATCCTACGAGCAGTACTTC
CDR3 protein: CASSLVQLSYEQYF

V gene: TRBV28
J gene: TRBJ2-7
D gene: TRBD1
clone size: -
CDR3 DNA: TGTGCCAGCAGGGGGGGCAGGGGGCTGTACGAGCAGTACTTC
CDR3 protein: CASRGGRGLYEQYF

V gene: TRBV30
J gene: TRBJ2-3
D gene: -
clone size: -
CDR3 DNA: TGTGCCTGGAGTGATTCCGGGACCACAGATACGCAGTATTTT
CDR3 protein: CAWSDSGTTDTQYF

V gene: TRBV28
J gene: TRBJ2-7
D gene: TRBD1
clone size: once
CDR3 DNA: TGTGCCAGCAGTGGACAGGGGGCATCTCCCTACGAGCAGTACTTC
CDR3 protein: CASSGQGASPYEQYF

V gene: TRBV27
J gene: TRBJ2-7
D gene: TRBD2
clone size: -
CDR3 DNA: TGTGCCAGCAGAGCCGTCGGGACTAGCGGAAACTACGAGCAGTACTTC
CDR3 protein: CASRAVGTSGNYEQYF

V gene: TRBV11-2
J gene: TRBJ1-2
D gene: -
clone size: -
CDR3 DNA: TGTGCCAGCAGCTCCAACCCCGGTCCCACACACTATGGCTACACCTTC
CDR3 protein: CASSSNPGPTHYGYTF

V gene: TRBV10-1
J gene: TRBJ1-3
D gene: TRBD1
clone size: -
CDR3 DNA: TGCGCCAGTCCGACAGGGCCCTACTCTGGAAACACCATATATTTT
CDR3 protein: CASPTGPYSGNTIYF

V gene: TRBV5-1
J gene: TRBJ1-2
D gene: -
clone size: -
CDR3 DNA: TGCGCCAGCAGCCTAGACGGGTCCTATGGCTACACCTTC
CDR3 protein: CASSLDGSYGYTF

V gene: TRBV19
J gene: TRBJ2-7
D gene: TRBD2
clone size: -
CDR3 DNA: TGTGCCAGTAGTTTCGGGGAGGGCTACGAGCAGTACTTC
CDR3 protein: CASSFGEGYEQYF

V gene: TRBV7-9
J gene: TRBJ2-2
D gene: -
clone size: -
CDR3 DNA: TGTGCCAGCAGCTTACGGGGTACCGGGGAGCTGTTTTTT
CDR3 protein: CASSLRGTGELFF

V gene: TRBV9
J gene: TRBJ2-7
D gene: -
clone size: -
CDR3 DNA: TGTGCCAGCAGCCCCGCCGGGACCTCCTACGAGCAGTACTTC
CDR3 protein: CASSPAGTSYEQYF

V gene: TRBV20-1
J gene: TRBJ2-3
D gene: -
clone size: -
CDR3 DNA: TGCAGTGCTGGGAGCACAGATACGCAGTATTTT
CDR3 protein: CSAGSTDTQYF

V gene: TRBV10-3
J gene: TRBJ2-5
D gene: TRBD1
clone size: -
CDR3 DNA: TGTGCCATCAGCCGGGGACAGGGGGCGGGAGAGACCCAGTACTTC
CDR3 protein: CAISRGQGAGETQYF

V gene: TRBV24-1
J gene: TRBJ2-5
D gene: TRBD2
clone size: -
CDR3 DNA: TGTGCCACCAGTGACAACCAGGGACTAGCTTCGGTGGAGACCCAGTACTTC
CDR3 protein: CATSDNQGLASVETQYF

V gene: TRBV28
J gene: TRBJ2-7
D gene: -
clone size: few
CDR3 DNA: TGTGCCAGCAGTTTATCGGAGACAGGTCCCTACGAGCAGTACTTC
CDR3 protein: CASSLSETGPYEQYF

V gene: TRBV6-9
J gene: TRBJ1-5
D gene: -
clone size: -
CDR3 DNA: TGTGCCAGCAGTTACGCTTCCGATCGTGGCAATCAGCCCCAGCATTTT
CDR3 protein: CASSYASDRGNQPQHF

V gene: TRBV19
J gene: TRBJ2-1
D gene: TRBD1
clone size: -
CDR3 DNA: TGTGCCAGTGAAACAGGGGGCGCCTACAATGAGCAGTTCTTC
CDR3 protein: CASETGGAYNEQFF

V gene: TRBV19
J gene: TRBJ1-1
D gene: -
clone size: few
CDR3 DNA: TGTGCCAGTACGGCAGTATTTTTGAACACTGAAGCTTTCTTT
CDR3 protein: CASTAVFLNTEAFF

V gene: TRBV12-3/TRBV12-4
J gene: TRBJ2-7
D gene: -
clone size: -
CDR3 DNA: TGTGCCAGCAGGCCCGGAAGCTCCTACGAGCAGTACTTC
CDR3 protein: CASRPGSSYEQYF

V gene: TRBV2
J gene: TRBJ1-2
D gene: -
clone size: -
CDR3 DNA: TGTGCCAGCAGTGATAGGAGTCTCTATGGCTACACCTTC
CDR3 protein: CASSDRSLYGYTF